Included here is one TCR beta chain sequence, with context. Its antigen is unidentified. The source of the sample is a study of PD-1 blockade in classical Hodgkin lymphoma. Whole-study findings and limits: When nivolumab was started under 1 year after ASCT, patients were excluded. Diversity similar to that of newly diagnosed patients was seen at baseline in complete responders.

This CDR3 has 14 amino acids. V was trimmed by 2 bases and J by 4 bases, leaving 11 bases between them. Germline assignment: CDR1 SNHLY and CDR2 FYNNEI. Assay: immunoSEQ multiplex PCR; the TCRdb copy retains only in-frame clones and omits some. The data hold 57,000 or so clones, with about 91% observed a single time. All patients relapsed after autologous stem cell transplantation, and brentuximab vedotin exposure varied. Complete response, partial response or progressive disease made up the best responses. Sequenced material: peripheral blood mononuclear cells (PBMCs), taken at baseline. The rearrangement links TRBV2 to TRBJ1-2; tentative D call: TRBD1 (5 bases). The receptor was derived from a human donor with classical Hodgkin lymphoma. In DNA form, the CDR3 reads TGTGCCAGCAGTGAAAGGGGCCAGTTCTATGGCTACACCTTC. This codes for CASSERGQFYGYTF.